The 14 T cell receptor beta chains below all came from one sample that was sequenced in a study of shared clonotypes between healthy human individuals. Profiled with immunoSEQ multiplex PCR; TCRdb holds only in-frame clones, not every one. The sample consists of some 2.1 million clones, around 93% of them appearing once. Naive CD8 populations comprised CD45RO-negative cells positively selected for CCR7, excluding terminally differentiated effector memory CD45RA+ cells. The sequencing sample was made of naive CD8+ T cells from PBMCs. These receptors came from a man aged 18 to 30 in good health. Some clones in this sample may be carry-over from other donors' samples.

The gene calls are TRBV28 and TRBJ1-1, with D tentatively TRBD1 (6 bases). The germline gives CDR1 MDHEN, CDR2 SYDVKM. The CDR3 runs to 15 residues. Deletions cut 6 bases from V and 5 bases from J, with 19 bases between. The CDR3 DNA follows: TGTGCCAGCAGCCTTATGACGGGGGCGTTGACTGAAGCTTTCTTT. Amino acid sequence: CASSLMTGALTEAFF.

Here the CDR3 reads CASSWGGDTEAFF. The CDR3 DNA reads as TGTGCCAGCTCGTGGGGGGGAGACACTGAAGCTTTCTTT. The rearrangement uses TRBV11-2 and TRBJ1-1, with a weak D call TRBD1 (5 bases). V was cut by 8 bases and J by 3 bases, with 13 bases left in between. From germline, CDR1 is SGHAT and CDR2 FQNNGV. The CDR3 spans 13 residues.

The gene calls are TRBV4-2 and TRBJ2-1, with 7 bases lining up with TRBD1. Trimming at V came to 3 bases and at J to 3 bases, leaving 5 bases not matched to a gene. There are 15 residues in the CDR3. Germline CDR1 reads LGHNA; CDR2 reads YNFKEQ. CDR3 nucleotides: TGTGCCAGCAGCCAGTCCGGGACAGTCTACAATGAGCAGTTCTTC. Amino acid sequence: CASSQSGTVYNEQFF.

V is TRBV7-9 and J is TRBJ2-2, with 10 positions matching TRBD1. V lost 5 bases and J lost 5; bases outside the gene matches: 11. CDR1 SEHNR and CDR2 FQNEAQ come from the germline V gene (reference sequence). CDR3 size: 17 residues. CDR3 in DNA: TGTGCCAGCAGCGCGCAGCTTTGGGACAGGGGTACCGGGGAGCTGTTTTTT. Residues: CASSAQLWDRGTGELFF.

The chain uses TRBV11-1 and TRBJ2-2, with TRBD1 matching over 8 bases. In germline, CDR1 is SGHAT, CDR2 FQDESV (reference sequence). The V segment lost 5 bases and the J segment 2 bases; nucleotides outside the gene matches: 13. This CDR3 has 18 residues. In nucleotides, the CDR3 is TGTGCCAGCAGCCCAAGACGGGACAGGAGGCCAAACACCGGGGAGCTGTTTTTT. Its translation is CASSPRRDRRPNTGELFF. The full variable domain, completed using reference TRBV11-1 and TRBJ2-2, is EAEVAQSPRYKITEKSQAVAFWCDPISGHATLYWYRQILGQGPELLVQFQDESVVDDSQLPKDRFSAERLKGVDSTLKIQPAELGDSAMYLCASSPRRDRRPNTGELFFGEGSRLTVL.

As concerns this clone: Distinct nucleotide sequences in the sample also encode this CDR3. Written as DNA, the CDR3 is TGTGCCAGCAGTTACCTTCAGAACACTGAAGCTTTCTTT. Residues: CASSYLQNTEAFF. The chain uses TRBV6-5 and TRBJ1-1; D uncertain. Trimming shortened V by 2 bases and J by 1 base, and 5 bases separated the two germline ends. The V gene's germline CDR1 is MNHEY and CDR2 SVGAGI. The CDR3 loop spans 13 amino acids.

V gene TRBV7-2 combines with J gene TRBJ1-1; no clear D. This CDR3 comprises 15 residues. V was pared by 1 base and J by 0 bases, with 9 bases between. Germline V CDR1 and CDR2: SGHTA, FQGNSA. In DNA form, the CDR3 reads TGTGCCAGCAGCTTAGTCCCGGTAATGAACACTGAAGCTTTCTTT. Amino acids: CASSLVPVMNTEAFF. Full variable domain (rest looked up from reference TRBV7-2 and TRBJ1-1): GAGVSQSPSNKVTEKGKDVELRCDPISGHTALYWYRQSLGQGLEFLIYFQGNSAPDKSGLPSDRFSAERTGGSVSTLTIQRTQQEDSAVYLCASSLVPVMNTEAFFGQGTRLTVV.

The chain carries TRBV11-2 and TRBJ1-2; tentative D call: TRBD1 (5 bases). V was cut by 1 base and J by 0 bases, with 9 bases left in between. In germline, CDR1 is SGHAT, CDR2 FQNNGV. This CDR3 comprises 15 residues. The CDR3 region has the DNA TGTGCCAGCAGCTTAGCGGGGGGAGCTAACTATGGCTACACCTTC. Amino acid sequence: CASSLAGGANYGYTF.

The gene calls are TRBV7-9 and TRBJ1-1, with D hard to call. CDR1 is SEHNR and CDR2 is FQNEAQ in the germline V gene (reference sequence). The CDR3 runs to 14 residues. V shed 3 bases and J shed 1 base, with 9 bases lying between them. CDR3 sequence: CASSFLRANTEAFF. The DNA for the CDR3 is TGTGCCAGCAGCTTCCTACGGGCGAACACTGAAGCTTTCTTT. The full variable domain, completed using reference TRBV7-9 and TRBJ1-1, is DTGVSQNPRHKITKRGQNVTFRCDPISEHNRLYWYRQTLGQGPEFLTYFQNEAQLEKSRLLSDRFSAERPKGSFSTLEIQRTEQGDSAMYLCASSFLRANTEAFFGQGTRLTVV.

This chain joins TRBV5-4 and TRBJ2-3; 10 nucleotides match TRBD2. The CDR3 has 17 residues. The V gene's germline CDR1 is SGHNT and CDR2 YYREEE (reference sequence). Germline trimming cut 3 bases from V and 4 bases from J; bases unmatched to any gene: 11. The CDR3 loop is CASSYRFRTSGADTQYF. The DNA of the CDR3 is TGTGCCAGCAGCTACCGATTTAGGACTAGCGGCGCAGATACGCAGTATTTT. Combining the CDR3 with reference TRBV5-4 and TRBJ2-3 gives the whole variable domain ETGVTQSPTHLIKTRGQQVTLRCSSQSGHNTVSWYQQALGQGPQFIFQYYREEENGRGNFPPRFSGLQFPNYSSELNVNALELDDSALYLCASSYRFRTSGADTQYFGPGTRLTVL.

This sequence joins TRBV11-2 and TRBJ2-1; D tentatively reads TRBD1 or TRBD2 (5 bases each). Germline CDR1 and CDR2: SGHAT and FQNNGV. The CDR3 is made up of 14 amino acids. The ends were cut back, 4 bases at V and 5 bases at J, with 12 bases in the middle. The CDR3 DNA reads TGTGCCAGCAGCTCCCGGGACGGCAACAATGAGCAGTTCTTC. Its translation is CASSSRDGNNEQFF.

The chain employs TRBV27 and TRBJ1-4; D ambiguous. The V and J ends lost 6 bases and 4 bases respectively, with 6 bases between them. Looked up from germline, CDR1 is MNHEY and CDR2 is SMNVEV (reference sequence). The CDR3 length is 12 residues. The CDR3 region is CASSPLNEKLFF. In DNA form, the CDR3 reads TGTGCCAGCAGCCCCCTTAATGAAAAACTGTTTTTT.

The chain couples TRBV10-1 to TRBJ1-4, with D hard to call. The CDR3 extends over 14 amino acids. Looked up from germline, CDR1 is WNHNN and CDR2 is SYGVQD (reference sequence). Deletions cut 4 bases from V and 8 bases from J, with 14 bases between. CDR3 bases: TGCGCCAGCAGTGGAGCGGCGGGAGGCGAAAAACTGTTTTTT. This gives the protein CASSGAAGGEKLFF.

V and J are TRBV7-9 and TRBJ2-3; a weak D match, TRBD1 (5 bases). The germline V gene has CDR1 SEHNR and CDR2 FQNEAQ (reference sequence). V was clipped by 3 bases and J by 4 bases, with 17 bases between them. This CDR3 is built from 16 residues. The CDR3 DNA sequence: TGTGCCAGCAGCTTGTTCTGGGCAGGGTCATCAGATACGCAGTATTTT. This codes for CASSLFWAGSSDTQYF. Together with reference TRBV7-9 and TRBJ2-3, the CDR3 gives the full variable domain: DTGVSQNPRHKITKRGQNVTFRCDPISEHNRLYWYRQTLGQGPEFLTYFQNEAQLEKSRLLSDRFSAERPKGSFSTLEIQRTEQGDSAMYLCASSLFWAGSSDTQYFGPGTRLTVL.